Listed below are T cell receptor beta chains from one sample, sequenced in a study of sequential checkpoint blockade in melanoma. Sequencing used immunoSEQ multiplex PCR; TCRdb keeps in-frame clones, though not all of them. Of approximately 18,000 clones listed, 60% to 80% are singletons. The source was CD8+ T cells sorted from blood (inferred from file names), collected from a patient given nivolumab and ipilimumab in sequence. Every receptor here comes from a human donor with melanoma. CDR3s include the opening cysteine and the closing phenylalanine or tryptophan. The order of the fields is D gene, clone size, V gene, CDR3 length, J gene, CDR3 DNA, CDR3 protein. A D gene is named only where the DNA matches it firmly. Where a row states a size, it is once, few, many or the class of an expanded clone; other rows omit it.

>TRBD2|-|TRBV9|16|TRBJ2-7
TGTGCCAGCAGCCCTCGGACTAGCGGGAGCCCCTACGAGCAGTACTTC
CASSPRTSGSPYEQYF
>-|-|TRBV28|13|TRBJ1-2
TGTGCCAGCAGTCGAGGTACCGGCTATGGCTACACCTTC
CASSRGTGYGYTF
>-|-|TRBV27|17|TRBJ1-2
TGTGCCAGCAGCGCTAAAGGGGCGGCAGTAAGGGTCTATGGCTACACCTTC
CASSAKGAAVRVYGYTF
>TRBD1|-|TRBV4-1|16|TRBJ1-5
TGCGCCAGCAGCCAAGAATCCAGGGGGCGAGGTCAGCCCCAGCATTTT
CASSQESRGRGQPQHF
>-|once|TRBV6-4|20|TRBJ1-2
TGTGCCAGCAGTGGACCTTTCCCGGGTCTCAGCGGGACTAAGGTCTATGGCTACACCTTC
CASSGPFPGLSGTKVYGYTF
>-|-|TRBV19|13|TRBJ1-1
TGTGCCAGTAGTATGGGTGAGGTCACTGAAGCTTTCTTT
CASSMGEVTEAFF
>TRBD1|-|TRBV9|15|TRBJ1-5
TGTGCCAGCAGCGTAGGGACAGGGAGAGGACAGCCCCAGCATTTT
CASSVGTGRGQPQHF
>TRBD2|-|TRBV19|13|TRBJ2-1
TGTGCCAGTAGTATGACTAGCGGCAATGAGCAGTTCTTC
CASSMTSGNEQFF
>-|-|TRBV7-9|15|TRBJ1-1
TGTGCCAGCAGACCCGCACAGGGCGCAAGGACTGAAGCTTTCTTT
CASRPAQGARTEAFF
>TRBD1|-|TRBV9|15|TRBJ1-5
TGTGCCAGCAGCGTACAGGGGGCGAACAATCAGCCCCAGCATTTT
CASSVQGANNQPQHF
>TRBD1|-|TRBV15|16|TRBJ1-5
TGTGCCACCAGCAAGTCGACAGGGTCTAGCAATCAGCCCCAGCATTTT
CATSKSTGSSNQPQHF
>TRBD1|few|TRBV9|14|TRBJ1-2
TGTGCCAGCAGCGAAGCCTACAGGGGGCGCGGCTACACCTTC
CASSEAYRGRGYTF
>-|few|TRBV15|15|TRBJ2-7
TGTGCCACCAGCAGAGATCAGGGCGGAAACTACGAGCAGTACTTC
CATSRDQGGNYEQYF
>-|-|TRBV27|13|TRBJ1-5
TGTGCCAGCAGTTTCTTTAGCAATCAGCCCCAGCATTTT
CASSFFSNQPQHF
>-|-|TRBV27|13|TRBJ1-6
TGTGCCAGCAGTCCAAAATATAATTCACCCCTCCACTTT
CASSPKYNSPLHF
>TRBD1|-|TRBV12-5|15|TRBJ1-4
TGTGCTAGTGGCCTGACAGGGGTGCCTAATGAAAAACTGTTTTTT
CASGLTGVPNEKLFF
>-|-|TRBV7-9|15|TRBJ2-1
TGTGCCAGCAGCTCTCCGGACTCCTTTGACAATGAGCAGTTCTTC
CASSSPDSFDNEQFF
>-|once|TRBV9|15|TRBJ2-7
TGTGCCAGCAGCCCCTTAGCCGCAGTTACCTACGAGCAGTACTTC
CASSPLAAVTYEQYF
>-|-|TRBV9|17|TRBJ1-1
TGTGCCAGCAGCACCCCGAAAGGACAGCCACTGAACACTGAAGCTTTCTTT
CASSTPKGQPLNTEAFF
>-|-|TRBV6-6|15|TRBJ1-4
TGTGCCAGCAGTTACGGGGTTCTCGGGGGACCTAAACTGTTTTTT
CASSYGVLGGPKLFF
>TRBD1|-|TRBV28|15|TRBJ1-5
TGTGCCAGCAGTGCCGGGACAGGGGGCAATCAGCCCCAGCATTTT
CASSAGTGGNQPQHF
>-|-|TRBV7-6|14|TRBJ2-7
TGTGCCAGCAGCTTCTCGCGGGGCTCCTACGAGCAGTACTTC
CASSFSRGSYEQYF
>-|once|TRBV7-9|17|TRBJ1-2
TGTGCCAGCAGCTTAGCGCCGGCCGACTACGCAGGATATGGCTACACCTTC
CASSLAPADYAGYGYTF
>-|-|TRBV4-1|13|TRBJ2-7
TGCGCCAGCAGCCAAGTTGGGGGCAACGAGCAGTACTTC
CASSQVGGNEQYF
>-|-|TRBV4-3|16|TRBJ1-3
TGCGCCAGCAGCCAATCGGTACTACTTTCTGGAAACACCATATATTTT
CASSQSVLLSGNTIYF
>TRBD1|-|TRBV5-1|18|TRBJ1-4
TGCGCCAGCAGCCCAGGGACAGGGGGCTTTGGGACTAATGAAAAACTGTTTTTT
CASSPGTGGFGTNEKLFF
>-|few|TRBV5-4|15|TRBJ1-3
TGTGCCAGCAGCACAGGCCCTCAAGGGGGAAACACCATATATTTT
CASSTGPQGGNTIYF
>TRBD1|-|TRBV7-9|15|TRBJ2-7
TGTGCCAGCAGCCCAAGGACAGGGGCTTCCCACGAGCAGTACTTC
CASSPRTGASHEQYF
>-|-|TRBV4-3|15|TRBJ2-7
TGCGCCAGCAGCCAAGGGCGGAGCTCGTCCTACGAGCAGTACTTC
CASSQGRSSSYEQYF
>-|-|TRBV5-1|13|TRBJ1-2
TGCGCCAGCAGCTCCCAGGAATATCGTGGCTACACCTTC
CASSSQEYRGYTF
>-|-|TRBV2|11|TRBJ2-7
TGTGCCTCGAGAGGCTCCTACGAGCAGTACTTC
CASRGSYEQYF
>-|-|TRBV9|15|TRBJ1-1
TGTGCCAGCAGCGTAGGGCCAGGGGCAAGAACTGAAGCTTTCTTT
CASSVGPGARTEAFF
>TRBD2|-|TRBV28|14|TRBJ2-7
TGTGCCAGCAGTTCTAGCGGGAGGTGGTTCGAGCAGTACTTC
CASSSSGRWFEQYF
>TRBD1|-|TRBV19|13|TRBJ2-7
TGTGCCAGTAGTCCAGGGACAGGGAACGAGCAGTACTTC
CASSPGTGNEQYF
>TRBD1|-|TRBV9|13|TRBJ1-2
TGTGCCAGCAGATCACAGGGGCACTATGGCTACACCTTC
CASRSQGHYGYTF
>TRBD1|-|TRBV7-6|12|TRBJ2-7
TGTGCCAGCAGCCCAGGGGGCTACGAGCAGTACTTC
CASSPGGYEQYF
>TRBD1|-|TRBV25-1|16|TRBJ1-2
TGTGCCAGCAGTGAATCTGGACAGGGGAGGCACTATGGCTACACCTTC
CASSESGQGRHYGYTF
>-|once|TRBV7-9|16|TRBJ1-4
TGTGCCAGCAGCTTAATAGGAGGGGACCTAGAGGAAAAACTGTTTTTT
CASSLIGGDLEEKLFF
>-|-|TRBV6-1|14|TRBJ1-5
TGTGCCAGCAGTGAACAGGGTTACTCTCAGCCCCAGCATTTT
CASSEQGYSQPQHF
>-|-|TRBV30|14|TRBJ1-2
TGTGCCTGGAGTTCCCCCCCTGCTAACTATGGCTACACCTTC
CAWSSPPANYGYTF
>-|-|TRBV6-6|15|TRBJ2-1
TGTGCCAGCAGTTACTCGAACTCACCGGGGGATGAGCAGTTCTTC
CASSYSNSPGDEQFF
>-|-|TRBV27|15|TRBJ2-7
TGTGCCAGCAGTTTTACGGACACCTTGACCTACGAGCAGTACTTC
CASSFTDTLTYEQYF
>TRBD1|-|TRBV5-1|16|TRBJ2-7
TGCGCCAGCAGCTTGGATCCTCGGACAGGGATCGTCGAGCAGTACTTC
CASSLDPRTGIVEQYF
>TRBD1|-|TRBV19|18|TRBJ2-6
TGTGCCAGTCGCAAAACACAGGGGGATTTATCTGGGGCCAACGTCCTGACTTTC
CASRKTQGDLSGANVLTF
>TRBD1|-|TRBV19|14|TRBJ2-7
TGTGCCAGTAGTGCCGGGACAGGGGGCTACGAGCAGTACTTC
CASSAGTGGYEQYF
>-|-|TRBV4-1|13|TRBJ1-1
TGCGCCAGCAGCCAAGACAGGGGCTCTGAAGCTTTCTTT
CASSQDRGSEAFF